Many counts were recorded for the clone carrying this T cell receptor beta chain. In germline, CDR1 is DFQATT, CDR2 SNEGSKA (reference sequence). The CDR3 consists of 14 residues. With V trimmed by 5 bases and J by 5 bases, 11 bases remained unmatched. This record comes from a study of T cells in Graves' hyperthyroidism and ophthalmopathy. Overall study context: Once the initial diagnosis was made, peripheral blood was obtained before any treatment.

Ophthalmopathy patients had Clinical Activity Score at least 3, NOSPECS grade at least 4, duration under 3 months. Diagnosis relied on clinical symptoms, serum thyroxine and TRAb, thyroid ultrasound and orbital computed tomography. An approximately 10 ml volume of fresh peripheral blood provided the PBMCs. The investigators amplified TCR beta CDR3 regions from RNA transcripts. TCR CDR3 underwent first-round RT-PCR with the HTBI primer set. TCRdb itself ran the multiplex PCR reads through MiXCR, one entry per CDR3 protein. The sample has a few hundred thousand distinct CDR3 sequences, 15% to 20% seen once.

The receptor was derived from a woman in her thirties or forties with Graves' ophthalmopathy. The chain links TRBV20-1 to TRBJ1-1; 7 bases match TRBD1. The sequenced material came from blood. CDR3 protein: CSAYFPGGRTEAFF. Written as DNA, the CDR3 is TGCAGTGCTTATTTCCCAGGGGGTCGGACTGAAGCTTTCTTT.